This paragraph covers one TCR beta chain sequence. Antigen unknown. Researchers used 5'RACE with constant-segment primers to make TCR alpha and TCR beta cDNA libraries that carry sample barcodes and UMIs. TCRdb ran MiXCR on the 5' RACE reads and lists one entry per CDR3 protein. Of 350,000 to 500,000 distinct CDR3 sequences in the sample, 20% are singletons; the top ten hold more than 8%. The data belong to a study of T-cell memory formation after mild COVID-19. V gave up 0 bases and J gave up 3 bases, with 11 bases separating them. This CDR3 comprises 16 residues. The V gene's germline CDR1 is SGHDN and CDR2 FVKESK. Study-level findings and limits: Day 15 to 85 contractors were CD4/CD8 balanced; later expanders leaned CD4+. Mainly CM and EM harbored the contracting CD4+ clones; mainly EMRA harbored the CD8+ ones. Pre-infection memory contained some responding clones, which suggested that cross-reactive memory had joined.

This clonotype was obtained from an adult woman who had mild COVID-19 (a few samples of this study predate the infection). Cell type and time point are not known. The source material was PBMCs or a T cell subset sorted from them (not recorded which). The chain combines TRBV14 with TRBJ1-4; D remains ambiguous. The CDR3 spells CASSQESWTPNEKLFF. The CDR3 DNA sequence: TGTGCCAGCAGCCAAGAGAGTTGGACCCCTAATGAAAAACTGTTTTTT.